The 12 T cell receptor beta chains in this list originate from one sample, sequenced in a study of CD8+ T cells in alopecia areata listed by TCRdb under 2018. Libraries came from the immunoSEQ multiplex PCR assay. RNA was extracted from all samples and reverse transcribed into cDNA as template for TCR sequencing. As stored in TCRdb, this immuneACCESS dataset retains in-frame rearrangements with V and J assigned. A fraction of the clones does not appear; measured against another copy, unresolved V genes explain less than half of the discrepancy, and the remainder lacks a known reason. The sample has 120,000 or so clones on record, 50% to 75% of them singletons. Around 30% of the sample comes from the top ten. Per the publication, the time point label means: 4 weeks on oral tofacitinib. The treatment or condition label for this specimen denotes: oral pan-JAK inhibitor, 5-10 mg twice daily. The starting material was CD8+ T cells sorted from blood, obtained at week 4, from a patient treated with tofacitinib. These receptor sequences come from a human donor with alopecia areata.

There are a few counts of this clone. The chain carries TRBV7-9 and TRBJ1-2, with 7 nucleotides matching TRBD1. The CDR3 runs to 17 residues. V lost 4 bases and J lost 5; bases outside the gene matches: 16. CDR1 and CDR2 (germline): SEHNR, FQNEAQ (reference sequence). In DNA, the CDR3 is TGTGCCAGCAGCTCGTACATAACCTCCGGGACAGATTATGGCTACACCTTC. Translated: CASSSYITSGTDYGYTF.

This sequence joins TRBV29-1 and TRBJ2-7; 9 positions match TRBD1. Germline V CDR1 and CDR2: SQVTM, ANQGSEA. CDR3 length equals 13 residues. Trimming removed 7 bases from V and 3 bases from J; junction bases left unmatched: 7. The CDR3 protein is CSGRTGENYEQYF. The DNA of the CDR3 is TGCAGCGGGAGGACAGGGGAAAACTACGAGCAGTACTTC.

The V gene is TRBV29-1, the J gene TRBJ2-1; the match to TRBD1 covers 9 bases. Germline V gives CDR1 SQVTM, CDR2 ANQGSEA. The CDR3 covers 15 residues. The ends lost 6 bases at V and 9 bases at J; junction bases unmatched: 15. DNA for the CDR3: TGCAGCGTCCTTGTTCAGGGACAGGGAATTGGTGAGCAGTTCTTC. This codes for CSVLVQGQGIGEQFF.

This clone was seen a handful of times. The V gene is TRBV4-1, the J gene TRBJ1-4; D not certain. Trimming cost V 1 base and J 8 bases, with 14 bases left between them. The length of the CDR3 is 15 residues. Germline values: CDR1 MGHRA, CDR2 YSYEKL. As DNA, the CDR3 is TGCGCCAGCAGCCAAGCGGGCAGGATCGAAGAAAAACTGTTTTTT. Residues: CASSQAGRIEEKLFF.

The chain recombines TRBV9 with TRBJ1-2; D not resolved. Between the trimmed V and J ends, which lost 3 bases and 1 base, there was a span of 7 bases. Germline CDR1 and CDR2: SGDLS and YYNGEE. The CDR3 runs 13 residues. CDR3 sequence: CASSADNNYGYTF. The CDR3 nucleotides are TGTGCCAGCAGCGCAGACAATAACTATGGCTACACCTTC.

The chain is built from TRBV7-9 and TRBJ1-2; maybe TRBD1 (5 bases). V lost 5 bases to trimming and J lost 5 bases, with 24 bases between them. The CDR3 runs 17 residues. From germline, CDR1 is SEHNR and CDR2 FQNEAQ (reference sequence). CDR3: CASSAPDRPARQYGYTF. The CDR3 nucleotides read TGTGCCAGCAGCGCACCAGACAGACCCGCGCGACAATATGGCTACACCTTC.

This clone was found a few times. The chain uses TRBV2 and TRBJ2-5; 7 bases line up with TRBD2. V lost 5 bases, J lost 1 base, and 10 bases stayed unmatched. Germline CDR1 and CDR2: SNHLY and FYNNEI. CDR3 length: 16 amino acids. The CDR3 DNA reads as TGTGCCAGCAGTATCCCCCAACTAGCGAGCCAAGAGACCCAGTACTTC. It translates to CASSIPQLASQETQYF.

The CDR3 DNA reads as TGCAGCGTTGAAGACGTCAGCTCTGGAAACACCATATATTTT. Protein product: CSVEDVSSGNTIYF. This rearrangement joins TRBV29-1 to TRBJ1-3; D unclear. CDR3 length: 14 residues. V dropped 0 bases and J dropped 0 bases, with 6 bases sitting between them. In germline, CDR1 is SQVTM, CDR2 ANQGSEA.

The rearrangement joins TRBV6-5 to TRBJ2-1, with D perhaps TRBD2 (6 bases). In germline, CDR1 is MNHEY, CDR2 SVGAGI. Trimming left V 6 bases short and J 0 bases short, with 12 bases between. This CDR3 is built from 15 residues. The CDR3 reads CASRPGTFSYNEQFF. CDR3 in DNA: TGTGCCAGCAGACCCGGGACTTTCTCCTACAATGAGCAGTTCTTC.

J is TRBJ1-6 and V is TRBV11-2; no firm D call. Germline lookup yields CDR1 SGHAT and CDR2 FQNNGV. Deletions cut 1 base from V and 10 bases from J, with 2 bases between. The CDR3 loop spans 11 amino acids. Here the CDR3 reads CASSLGSPLHF. The CDR3 coding sequence is TGTGCCAGCAGCTTAGGATCACCCCTCCACTTT.

The chain links TRBV30 to TRBJ2-7, with D possibly called TRBD1 or TRBD2 (5 bases each). CDR1 and CDR2 from the germline V gene are GTSNPN and SVGIG (reference sequence). The CDR3 is made up of 11 amino acids. Trimming pared 8 bases from V and 4 bases from J, leaving 12 bases between. CDR3 nucleotide sequence: TGTGCCGGGACGGACCGTTACGAGCAGTACTTC. Translated, it gives CAGTDRYEQYF.

The chain combines TRBV29-1 with TRBJ2-5; D gene ambiguous. The V end lost 5 bases, the J end lost 6 bases, and 10 bases lay between the germline ends. The CDR3 loop spans 11 amino acids. Germline CDR1 and CDR2: SQVTM and ANQGSEA. CDR3 bases: TGCAGCGTTACCCTAGGGCAGACCCAGTACTTC. Translation: CSVTLGQTQYF.